This T cell receptor beta chain was captured in a study of OX40 agonist ivuxolimab in advanced cancers. Overall study: Administration of intravenous ivuxolimab to patients occurred every 2 weeks at 0.01 to 10 mg/kg.

This CDR3 comprises 14 residues. Per germline, CDR1 SGHNT and CDR2 YYREEE (reference sequence). V shed 0 bases and J shed 1 base, with 7 bases lying between them. Method: immunoSEQ multiplex PCR; TCRdb's copy keeps in-frame clones and lacks some. The table includes 50,000 to 70,000 clones, roughly 84% detected once. Sampled blood was obtained at baseline, cycle 4 day 1, and cycle 7 day 1. Findings and limits, study-wide: The CD4+ and CD8+ T cells in the blood had expanded clonally by week 6 at 0.1 to 3.0 mg/kg.

To note about this clone: Its target is not known.

The chain is built from TRBV5-4 and TRBJ1-1; D not resolved. This receptor was taken from an adult with an advanced solid tumor such as melanoma, head and neck, liver or kidney cancer. Sequenced here: CD4+ or CD8+ T cells sorted from blood, sampled in a trial of the OX40 agonist ivuxolimab. The CDR3 sequence is CASSLEQRNTEAFF. DNA for the CDR3: TGTGCCAGCAGCTTGGAACAGAGGAACACTGAAGCTTTCTTT.